This T cell receptor (beta chain) was recovered during a study of CD8 T cells in Susac syndrome. Trimming took 6 bases from V and 1 from J, leaving 12 bases between them. CDR1 and CDR2 from the germline V gene are SQVTM and ANQGSEA. The CDR3 runs to 13 residues. cDNA came from around 0.54 to 1 ug RNA primed by random hexamers. TCRdb redid the calling of the immunoSEQ multiplex PCR reads with MiXCR, one entry per CDR3 protein. The sample comprises 180,000 or so distinct CDR3 sequences, 90% to 95% of which are singletons, and 0.099% rests with the top ten. This chain connects TRBV29-1 to TRBJ1-1, with unresolved D. Sequencing was performed on CD4+ T cells from PBMCs. This TCR came from a human donor with Susac syndrome. This CDR3 is CSVERRQNTEAFF. In nucleotides, the CDR3 is TGCAGCGTAGAAAGACGGCAGAACACTGAAGCTTTCTTT.